The clone carrying this TCR beta chain was found a few times. Its specificity is not known. The data were obtained in a study of beta chain features in type 1 diabetes. General study points: When Type 1 diabetes patients were examined, their TCRB CDR3s proved moderately but significantly shorter in all four CD4+ subsets.

Isolated RNA was reverse transcribed in full, so expressed TCRB transcripts were sequenced. Here immunoSEQ multiplex PCR was the method, and the copy in TCRdb shows in-frame clones only, minus some. Of about 650,000 clones in the sample, over 10% were seen once. The CDR3 covers 18 residues. V gave up 3 bases and J gave up 4 bases; unmatched junction bases: 11. Germline values: CDR1 MDHEN, CDR2 SYDVKM. The chain has TRBV28 and TRBJ2-3, with 12 bases matching TRBD1. This sequence originates from a man younger than 40 with type 1 diabetes. The sample comprised naive CD4+ T cells from blood. The CDR3 here is CASSFTGTGGSGADTQYF. DNA for the CDR3: TGTGCCAGCAGTTTCACCGGGACAGGGGGCTCCGGCGCAGATACGCAGTATTTT.